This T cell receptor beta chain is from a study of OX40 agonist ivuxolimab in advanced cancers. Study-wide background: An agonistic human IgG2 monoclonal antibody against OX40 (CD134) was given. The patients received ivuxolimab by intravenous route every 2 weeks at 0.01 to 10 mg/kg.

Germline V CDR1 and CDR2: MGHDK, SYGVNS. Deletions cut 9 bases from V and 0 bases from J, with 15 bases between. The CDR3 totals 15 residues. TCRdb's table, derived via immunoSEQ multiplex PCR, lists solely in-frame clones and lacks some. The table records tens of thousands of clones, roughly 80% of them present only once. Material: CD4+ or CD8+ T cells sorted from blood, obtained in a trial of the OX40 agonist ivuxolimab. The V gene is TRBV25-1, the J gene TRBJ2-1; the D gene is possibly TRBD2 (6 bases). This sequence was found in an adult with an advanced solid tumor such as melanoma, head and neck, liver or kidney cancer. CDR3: CASKRAGNSYNEQFF. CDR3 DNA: TGTGCCAGTAAAAGAGCGGGTAACTCCTACAATGAGCAGTTCTTC. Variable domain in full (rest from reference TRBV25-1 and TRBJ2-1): EADIYQTPRYLVIGTGKKITLECSQTMGHDKMYWYQQDPGMELHLIHYSYGVNSTEKGDLSSESTVSRIRTEHFPLTLESARPSHTSQYLCASKRAGNSYNEQFFGPGTRLTVL.